One sample yielded the 22 T cell receptor beta chains listed below, sequenced in a study of blood T cell repertoires in COVID-19. The table came from immunoSEQ multiplex PCR; TCRdb's copy has only in-frame clones and leaves some out. The repertoire holds 540,000 or so clones, with about 89% as singletons. Sequencing was done on a sample of peripheral blood. Receptor source: a woman aged 45 to 65 with COVID-19, enrolled during active disease.

This clone has just a few counts. CDR3 DNA sequence: TGTGCCAGCAGCCAACTGCGGGGTTACGGGGGAAACTATGGCTACACCTTC. Its translation is CASSQLRGYGGNYGYTF. The rearrangement joins TRBV7-9 to TRBJ1-2; D possibly corresponds to TRBD1 (5 bases). V was cut by 5 bases and J by 2 bases, with 21 bases left in between. In germline, CDR1 is SEHNR, CDR2 FQNEAQ (reference sequence). The CDR3 contains 17 residues.

The chain uses TRBV5-1 and TRBJ2-2, with 9 nucleotides matching TRBD2. V lost 4 bases and J lost 4; bases outside the gene matches: 11. This CDR3 has 17 amino acids. Germline V gene lookup returns CDR1 SGHRS and CDR2 YFSETQ. The CDR3, as DNA: TGCGCCAGCAGCATCGGCATGACTAGCGGTGGCACCGGGGAGCTGTTTTTT. This translates into CASSIGMTSGGTGELFF.

This rearrangement joins TRBV6-1 to TRBJ2-3, with TRBD2 matching 9 bases. There are 16 residues in the CDR3. CDR1 and CDR2 from the germline V gene are MNHNS and SASEGT. The trim removed 3 bases at V and 8 bases at J, leaving 12 bases unmatched. This CDR3 reads CASSDLAGPRFVTQYF. The CDR3 DNA reads TGTGCCAGCAGTGATCTAGCGGGGCCAAGATTCGTTACGCAGTATTTT.

This sequence joins TRBV5-1 and TRBJ1-5, with D perhaps matching TRBD1 (5 bases). The CDR3 totals 15 residues. The germline V gene has CDR1 SGHRS and CDR2 YFSETQ. V shed 2 bases and J shed 0 bases, with 9 bases lying between them. The CDR3 protein is CASSFTGNSNQPQHF. DNA for the CDR3: TGCGCCAGCAGCTTTACAGGAAATAGCAATCAGCCCCAGCATTTT.

This chain uses TRBV5-1 with TRBJ1-1; a weak D match, TRBD1 (5 bases). V was trimmed by 0 bases and J by 0 bases, leaving 18 bases between them. There are 18 residues in the CDR3. Germline CDR1 and CDR2: SGHRS and YFSETQ. The CDR3 loop is CASSLDGGAQALNTEAFF. In nucleotides, the CDR3 is TGCGCCAGCAGCTTGGATGGCGGGGCGCAGGCACTGAACACTGAAGCTTTCTTT.

This chain joins TRBV4-1 and TRBJ1-1, with D unclear. The CDR3 extends over 14 amino acids. Trimming stripped 0 bases from V and 10 bases from J, with 15 bases between. Germline V gives CDR1 MGHRA, CDR2 YSYEKL. CDR3: CASSQDGRGSRAFF. The CDR3 bases are TGCGCCAGCAGCCAAGATGGCAGAGGATCACGAGCTTTCTTT.

The table lists this clone with a few counts. V gene TRBV7-9 combines with J gene TRBJ1-5; no definite D call. The CDR3 extends over 14 amino acids. V lost 5 bases and J lost 4, with 12 bases in between. Germline CDR1 is SEHNR and CDR2 is FQNEAQ (reference sequence). The CDR3 loop reads CASSTDLGNQPQHF. The CDR3 DNA is TGTGCCAGCAGCACTGACCTAGGTAATCAGCCCCAGCATTTT.

The chain joins TRBV12-5 to TRBJ2-3, with D perhaps TRBD2 (6 bases). CDR3 length: 16 amino acids. Trimming took off 1 base at V and 3 bases at J, with 14 bases between the two ends. CDR1 and CDR2 (germline): LGHNT, FRNRAP. CDR3 amino acids: CASGLGRGLGTDTQYF. Here the CDR3 DNA reads TGTGCTAGTGGTTTGGGGCGGGGCCTGGGGACAGATACGCAGTATTTT.

The rearrangement uses TRBV12-3 or TRBV12-4 and TRBJ2-1; tentative D call: TRBD2 (6 bases). This CDR3 is 12 amino acids long. The ends were cut back, 3 bases at V and 12 bases at J, with 12 bases in the middle. CDR3 sequence reads: CASSFGAGRQFF. As DNA, the CDR3 is TGTGCCAGCAGTTTTGGGGCGGGGAGGCAGTTCTTC.

The chain joins TRBV12-5 to TRBJ1-1; possibly TRBD1 for D (5 bases). Germline V gives CDR1 LGHNT, CDR2 FRNRAP. V was shortened by 4 bases and J by 5 bases, with 8 bases between the two germline ends. The CDR3 loop spans 12 amino acids. DNA for the CDR3: TGTGCTAGTGGTTCAGGGTGGACTGAAGCTTTCTTT. Protein sequence: CASGSGWTEAFF.

V usage is TRBV2 and J usage is TRBJ1-2, with 9 bases aligning to TRBD1. The CDR3 runs 12 residues. Germline lookup yields CDR1 SNHLY and CDR2 FYNNEI. Trimming at V came to 11 bases and at J to 3 bases, leaving 4 bases not matched to a gene. The DNA of the CDR3 is TGTGCCGCCAGGACAGGGGACTATGGCTACACCTTC. It codes for CAARTGDYGYTF.

A note on this clone: The sample carries other DNA sequences with the same CDR3. The gene calls are TRBV28 and TRBJ2-1; 7 bases agree with TRBD1. Losses at the gene ends were 10 bases for V and 4 bases for J; bases not matched to a gene: 4. CDR3 length: 12 residues. Germline V gene data show CDR1 as MDHEN and CDR2 as SYDVKM. CDR3: CATRTGYNEQFF. The CDR3, as DNA: TGTGCCACCCGGACAGGTTACAATGAGCAGTTCTTC.

The gene calls are TRBV2 and TRBJ1-1, with TRBD1 as a possible D gene (6 bases). This CDR3 is built from 13 residues. Deletions cut 6 bases from V and 6 bases from J, with 14 bases between. Germline CDR1 reads SNHLY; CDR2 reads FYNNEI. CDR3 protein: CASRPRGASEAFF. The CDR3 DNA is TGTGCCAGCAGACCTCGGGGGGCCTCTGAAGCTTTCTTT.

The rearrangement uses TRBV6-5 and TRBJ1-2; D is perhaps TRBD1 (5 bases). This CDR3 comprises 12 residues. Germline CDR1 and CDR2: MNHEY and SVGAGI. V was pared by 10 bases and J by 8 bases, with 17 bases between. CDR3: CATATEWWGYTF. CDR3 bases: TGTGCCACCGCGACAGAATGGTGGGGCTACACCTTC.

The chain uses TRBV9 and TRBJ2-1; possibly TRBD1 for D (5 bases). The CDR3 runs 15 residues. Germline V gene lookup returns CDR1 SGDLS and CDR2 YYNGEE. V lost 0 bases, J lost 4 bases, and 11 bases lay in between. In DNA form, the CDR3 reads TGTGCCAGCAGCGTAGCAGGGTCGGATTACAATGAGCAGTTCTTC. It codes for CASSVAGSDYNEQFF.

The genes are TRBV6-5 and TRBJ1-3; D is possibly TRBD1 (6 bases). V lost 7 bases, J lost 1 base, and 11 bases lay in between. Germline CDR1 MNHEY, CDR2 SVGAGI. The CDR3 has 14 amino acids. CDR3 region: CASTQGGSGNTIYF. In DNA, the CDR3 is TGTGCCAGCACCCAAGGGGGTTCTGGAAACACCATATATTTT.

This chain links TRBV5-1 with TRBJ1-1; no clear D. The CDR3 is made up of 15 amino acids. The germline gives CDR1 SGHRS, CDR2 YFSETQ. Trimming removed 3 bases at V and 5 bases at J, with 17 bases between. CDR3 DNA: TGCGCCAGCAGCTCCGGGCGGGATTCTCGGACTGAAGCTTTCTTT. This codes for CASSSGRDSRTEAFF. Complete variable domain (other parts from reference TRBV5-1 and TRBJ1-1): KAGVTQTPRYLIKTRGQQVTLSCSPISGHRSVSWYQQTPGQGLQFLFEYFSETQRNKGNFPGRFSGRQFSNSRSEMNVSTLELGDSALYLCASSSGRDSRTEAFFGQGTRLTVV.

CDR3: CASSLRGGSDSEQFF. DNA for the CDR3: TGTGCCAGCTCGCTGCGGGGGGGATCTGATAGTGAGCAGTTCTTC. V is TRBV18 and J is TRBJ2-1, with 9 bases that match TRBD2. The V segment lost 6 bases and the J segment 9 bases; nucleotides outside the gene matches: 12. Germline-derived CDR1 and CDR2 are KGHSH and LQKENI. CDR3 length: 15 residues.

This clone was detected once. This chain links TRBV9 with TRBJ2-3, with TRBD2 matching over 8 bases. Germline assignment: CDR1 SGDLS and CDR2 YYNGEE. V lost 4 bases, J lost 8 bases, and 6 bases stayed unmatched. The CDR3 consists of 13 residues. CDR3 region: CASSSGGSGTQYF. CDR3 coding DNA: TGTGCCAGCAGCTCGGGGGGGTCTGGTACGCAGTATTTT.

J is TRBJ2-6 and V is TRBV9, with D uncertain. CDR1 is SGDLS and CDR2 is YYNGEE in the germline V gene. Trimming left V 3 bases short and J 2 bases short, with 9 bases between. This CDR3 has 15 amino acids. CDR3 coding DNA: TGTGCCAGCAGCGGGTCCCCGGCTGGGGCCAACGTCCTGACTTTC. Translating it yields CASSGSPAGANVLTF.

The chain is built from TRBV5-6 and TRBJ2-2; 7 bases are shared with TRBD1. The CDR3 covers 16 residues. The ends lost 3 bases at V and 3 bases at J; junction bases unmatched: 8. Germline lookup yields CDR1 SGHDT and CDR2 YYEEEE. CDR3 nucleotides: TGTGCCAGCAGCTCACCTGTTACAGGGGACACCGGGGAGCTGTTTTTT. Protein product: CASSSPVTGDTGELFF.

The chain joins TRBV7-6 to TRBJ2-1; D not certain. There are 13 residues in the CDR3. Germline V gives CDR1 SGHVS, CDR2 FNYEAQ. V was cut by 4 bases and J by 3 bases, with 7 bases left in between. The CDR3 DNA sequence: TGTGCCAGCAGCTCTTACAGCTACAATGAGCAGTTCTTC. It translates to CASSSYSYNEQFF.